The present entry profiles one TCR beta chain with its context. Its antigen is not known. The DNA is omitted, as the CDR3 cannot be located on it reliably, and the CDR3 follows TCRdb's listing. This record belongs to a study of cytomegalovirus exposure and HLA in healthy donors. Notes on the study in general: Sequencing likely caused a cluster of highly shared sequence variants. A later analysis by the authors found several of the most significant clusters apparently linked to common viral pathogens.

A multiplex PCR was run with 60 Vbeta primers and 13 Jbeta primers. The authors' processing: Around 76 million unique TCR beta chains, roughly 12 million shared, were counted in a later analysis. This table comes from immunoSEQ multiplex PCR, and its TCRdb copy is limited to in-frame clones, with some not included. V, J and clone size were drawn from that table, and D and trimming were deduced from the DNA. The data show 140,000 or so clones, with over 80% seen just once and less than 1.5% held by the top ten. Germline lookup yields CDR1 ENHRY and CDR2 SYGVKD. The CDR3 is made up of 19 amino acids, end residues included.

The sequenced sample was PBMCs. The chain is built from TRBV10-3 and TRBJ1-5; TRBD1 is the table's D call and was not checked against the DNA. The sequence was collected from a female donor in good health and CMV-seronegative. CDR3: CAISEAGQAEFIAISPSIF.